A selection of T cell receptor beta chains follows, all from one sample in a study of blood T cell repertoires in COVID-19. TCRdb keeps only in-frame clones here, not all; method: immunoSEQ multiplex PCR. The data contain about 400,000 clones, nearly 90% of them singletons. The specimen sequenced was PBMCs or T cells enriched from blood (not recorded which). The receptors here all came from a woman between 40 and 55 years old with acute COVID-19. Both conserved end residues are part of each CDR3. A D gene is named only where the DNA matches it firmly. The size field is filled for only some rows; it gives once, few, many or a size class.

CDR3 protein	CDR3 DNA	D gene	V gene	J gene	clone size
CAWRDPLGGQKIYGYTF	TGTGCCTGGAGAGACCCCCTCGGGGGGCAGAAAATCTATGGCTACACCTTC	.	TRBV30	TRBJ1-2	once
CASRRTSGGLVPDTQYF	TGTGCCAGCCGGAGGACTAGCGGGGGGTTGGTGCCAGATACGCAGTATTTT	TRBD2	TRBV2	TRBJ2-3	.
CASSQGPNSGNTIYF	TGTGCCAGCAGCCAGGGCCCGAACTCTGGAAACACCATATATTTT	.	TRBV7-6	TRBJ1-3	.
CASSSHPGQGARGSEAFF	TGTGCCAGCAGCTCCCACCCGGGACAGGGGGCGCGTGGGTCTGAAGCTTTCTTT	TRBD1	TRBV7-6	TRBJ1-1	.
CASSTTGSNGYTF	TGTGCCAGTAGTACAACAGGGTCGAATGGCTACACCTTC	.	TRBV19	TRBJ1-2	once
CASSPRGTSGSYEQYF	TGTGCCAGCAGCCCGAGGGGGACTAGCGGCTCCTACGAGCAGTACTTC	TRBD2	TRBV7-9	TRBJ2-7	.
CSVTSANYGYTF	TGCAGCGTAACCTCGGCTAACTATGGCTACACCTTC	.	TRBV29-1	TRBJ1-2	.
CASMLKMGQGGERGYGYTF	TGTGCCAGCATGTTGAAGATGGGACAGGGAGGGGAACGGGGCTATGGCTACACCTTC	TRBD1	TRBV2	TRBJ1-2	.
CASSKKGPGANQPQHF	TGTGCCAGCAGCAAAAAAGGACCAGGGGCCAATCAGCCCCAGCATTTT	.	TRBV21-1	TRBJ1-5	.
CASKQDRGKDTIYF	TGTGCCAGCAAACAGGACAGGGGGAAGGACACCATATATTTT	TRBD1	TRBV7-2	TRBJ1-3	.
CSVEAPLGLPAYNEQFF	TGCAGCGTTGAAGCTCCACTGGGACTACCGGCCTACAATGAGCAGTTCTTC	TRBD2	TRBV29-1	TRBJ2-1	.
CASPPGRGDYGYTF	TGTGCCAGCCCTCCTGGCAGGGGGGACTATGGCTACACCTTC	TRBD1	TRBV9	TRBJ1-2	once
CASSTDGGRVQFF	TGCGCCAGCAGCACGGACGGGGGAAGGGTGCAGTTCTTC	.	TRBV5-1	TRBJ2-1	.
CASSIRRGGHETQYF	TGTGCCAGTAGTATCCGACGGGGGGGCCACGAGACCCAGTACTTC	TRBD2	TRBV19	TRBJ2-5	.
CASSRGQGETQYF	TGTGCCAGCAGTCGCGGACAGGGGGAGACCCAGTACTTC	TRBD1	TRBV6-5	TRBJ2-5	.
CASSPLRILAGGLETQYF	TGCGCCAGCAGTCCTTTACGGATTTTAGCGGGGGGGCTAGAGACCCAGTACTTC	TRBD2	TRBV23-1	TRBJ2-5	.
CASLRDRVETQYF	TGTGCCAGCCTCCGGGACAGGGTGGAGACCCAGTACTTC	TRBD1	TRBV2	TRBJ2-5	.
CASSFRAEGTDTQYF	TGTGCCAGCAGCTTCAGGGCGGAAGGCACAGATACGCAGTATTTT	.	TRBV5-4	TRBJ2-3	once
CASSFFRGGPSYEQYF	TGTGCCAGCAGCTTCTTTAGGGGGGGTCCCTCCTACGAGCAGTACTTC	.	TRBV7-8	TRBJ2-7	.
CASSLGTDFNYGYTF	TGTGCCAGCAGCTTGGGGACAGACTTTAACTATGGCTACACCTTC	TRBD1	TRBV7-9	TRBJ1-2	.
CASSEAAYEQYF	TGTGCCAGCAGCGAGGCAGCCTACGAGCAGTACTTC	.	TRBV6-2/TRBV6-3	TRBJ2-7	.
CAWSISLYYEQYF	TGTGCCTGGAGCATTAGCCTATATTACGAGCAGTACTTC	.	TRBV30	TRBJ2-7	.
CASSSRKGQGVTGELFF	TGTGCCAGCAGCTCCCGTAAAGGACAGGGGGTCACCGGGGAGCTGTTTTTT	TRBD1	TRBV7-6	TRBJ2-2	.
CASSRSDRVGANVLTF	TGCGCCAGCAGCCGTTCCGACAGGGTTGGGGCCAACGTCCTGACTTTC	TRBD1	TRBV4-1	TRBJ2-6	.
CASSPLRGTNSPLHF	TGTGCCAGTAGTCCCCTTAGGGGGACAAATTCACCCCTCCACTTT	.	TRBV19	TRBJ1-6	.
CASSIDRNTEAFF	TGTGCCAGTAGTATCGACAGGAACACTGAAGCTTTCTTT	.	TRBV19	TRBJ1-1	few
CATLGTGGNTQYF	TGCGCCACGCTGGGGACAGGGGGGAATACGCAGTATTTT	TRBD1	TRBV10-2	TRBJ2-3	.
CAWSVNSGGDEQYF	TGTGCCTGGAGTGTAAATAGTGGGGGGGACGAGCAGTACTTC	TRBD2	TRBV30	TRBJ2-7	.
CASSSGTTSGYTF	TGTGCCAGCAGCTCCGGGACAACTAGTGGCTACACCTTC	.	TRBV7-9	TRBJ1-2	.
CASSRTSGGAKVYNEQFF	TGTGCCAGCAGCAGGACTAGCGGGGGGGCCAAGGTTTACAATGAGCAGTTCTTC	TRBD2	TRBV11-2	TRBJ2-1	once
CASSNGQPPVGDYGYTF	TGTGCCAGCAGCAACGGACAACCTCCCGTTGGGGACTATGGCTACACCTTC	.	TRBV21-1	TRBJ1-2	.
CASSRDRGQPQHF	TGCGCCAGCAGCCGGGACAGGGGTCAGCCCCAGCATTTT	TRBD1	TRBV5-1	TRBJ1-5	.
CASSQWRETEAFF	TGTGCCAGCAGTCAGTGGAGGGAAACGGAGGCTTTCTTT	.	TRBV6-5	TRBJ1-1	.
CASRWAGGIPNTGELFF	TGCGCCAGCAGATGGGCAGGGGGCATCCCGAACACCGGGGAGCTGTTTTTT	TRBD1	TRBV4-1	TRBJ2-2	.
CASSQSNKTQYF	TGCGCCAGCAGTCAATCGAACAAGACCCAGTACTTC	.	TRBV23-1	TRBJ2-5	.
CSARDSYEQYF	TGCAGTGCTAGAGACAGTTACGAGCAGTACTTC	.	TRBV20-1	TRBJ2-7	.
CATSRGGTHYNEQFF	TGTGCCACCAGCAGGGGGGGGACACACTACAATGAGCAGTTCTTC	.	TRBV15	TRBJ2-1	.
CASSPSEGASYEQYF	TGTGCCAGCTCACCATCCGAGGGAGCGTCCTACGAGCAGTACTTC	.	TRBV18	TRBJ2-7	.
CASSMGQEGGYTF	TGTGCCAGTAGTATGGGACAGGAAGGTGGCTACACCTTC	TRBD1	TRBV19	TRBJ1-2	.
CASSNTGDEQFF	TGTGCCAGCAGCAACACAGGGGATGAGCAGTTCTTC	TRBD1	TRBV7-9	TRBJ2-1	.
CASSNRQISIYGYTF	TGTGCCAGCAGCAACCGACAGATTAGCATTTATGGCTACACCTTC	.	TRBV5-4	TRBJ1-2	.
CASSLALASYEQYF	TGTGCCAGCAGCTTGGCTTTGGCATCCTACGAGCAGTACTTC	.	TRBV5-6	TRBJ2-7	.
CASGQGDEKLFF	TGTGCCAGTGGACAGGGAGATGAAAAACTGTTTTTT	TRBD1	TRBV18	TRBJ1-4	.
CASSQETGLHLNYGYTF	TGTGCCAGCAGCCAAGAGACAGGGCTCCACCTTAACTATGGCTACACCTTC	TRBD1	TRBV3-1/TRBV3-2	TRBJ1-2	.
CASSYLGDRENGEQYF	TGTGCCAGCAGTTACCTAGGAGACAGGGAGAACGGCGAGCAGTACTTC	TRBD1	TRBV6-6	TRBJ2-7	.